A selection of T cell receptor beta chains follows, all from one sample in a study of cytomegalovirus exposure and HLA in healthy donors. TCRdb's table, derived via immunoSEQ multiplex PCR, lists solely in-frame clones and lacks some. The data contain approximately 74,000 clones, about 64% of them singletons. Material for sequencing was PBMCs. These TCRs come from a man younger than 45 in good health and CMV-seropositive. Each CDR3 is given with its conserved first and last residue. A D gene is named only where the DNA matches it firmly. Clone size is stated in some rows and not others, as once, few, many or a class when expanded.

j_gene | d_gene | v_gene | abundance | CDR3aa
TRBJ1-2 | . | TRBV5-1 | . | CASSLARADYGYTF
TRBJ2-7 | TRBD1 | TRBV4-2 | . | CASSRGQGGYEQYF
TRBJ1-1 | . | TRBV10-3 | . | CAISDKQGNTEAFF
TRBJ2-7 | TRBD1 | TRBV7-9 | few | CASTGQGRGEQYF
TRBJ2-7 | . | TRBV4-1 | . | CASSQGALSPEQYF
TRBJ2-2 | TRBD1 | TRBV5-1 | . | CASSLMGQLQNTGELFF
TRBJ2-3 | . | TRBV19 | . | CASSMAGGNADTQYF
TRBJ1-1 | . | TRBV7-2 | . | CASSLQDRPYTEAFF
TRBJ2-7 | . | TRBV6-5 | few | CASSFSRGRAYEQYF
TRBJ2-7 | . | TRBV7-3 | . | CASSLNSGNTYEQYF
TRBJ2-5 | TRBD1 | TRBV30 | . | CARSRDRKETQYF
TRBJ2-2 | TRBD1 | TRBV5-1 | . | CASSTGTGVAGTGELFF
TRBJ2-7 | TRBD1 | TRBV30 | . | CAWLGEGQGPTEQYF
TRBJ2-3 | TRBD2 | TRBV4-2 | . | CASSQDYVGLAGSVNTQYF
TRBJ2-7 | . | TRBV2 | . | CASSEGFWGVESYEQYF
TRBJ1-1 | . | TRBV2 | . | CARRVPNTEAFF
TRBJ2-7 | . | TRBV11-2 | . | CASGLEASAYEQYF
TRBJ2-3 | TRBD2 | TRBV4-2 | . | CASSQEGLAGGVYTQYF
TRBJ2-3 | TRBD2 | TRBV9 | . | CASSATQTSGGYTQYF
TRBJ2-2 | . | TRBV7-6 | . | CASRTGGNTGELFF
TRBJ2-7 | TRBD2 | TRBV4-1 | few | CASSRGGYSYEQYF
TRBJ2-7 | . | TRBV2 | many | CASSEERGYEQYF
TRBJ2-5 | . | TRBV6-6 | . | CASSFRGGETQYF
TRBJ2-1 | TRBD1 | TRBV25-1 | once | CASIGTALEQFF
TRBJ2-3 | . | TRBV19 | . | CASRRDAEDTQYF
TRBJ2-3 | TRBD2 | TRBV11-2 | . | CASSRTGAAGGITDTQYF
TRBJ1-2 | . | TRBV5-6 | . | CAGSLGPRDGYTF
TRBJ1-5 | . | TRBV6-1 | . | CASSEWGTPLNQPQHF
TRBJ1-6 | . | TRBV7-9 | . | CASSRGARGSPLHF
TRBJ2-1 | TRBD2 | TRBV28 | . | CASSSTSAPNNEQFF
TRBJ1-2 | . | TRBV7-9 | . | CASSPDTIANYGYTF
TRBJ2-1 | TRBD2 | TRBV11-3 | few | CASSLGKTSGYGEQFF
TRBJ2-3 | . | TRBV11-2 | once | CASSLDGDTRTDTQYF
TRBJ1-5 | . | TRBV15 | . | CATQSGGINQPQHF
TRBJ1-3 | . | TRBV18 | . | CASSPMGGRSGNTIYF
TRBJ2-7 | . | TRBV21-1 | . | CASSKGGVRPHEQYF
TRBJ1-5 | TRBD1 | TRBV4-1 | . | CASRQGAGQPQHF
TRBJ1-4 | TRBD1 | TRBV6-5 | few | CASSYDTGGDEKLFF
TRBJ2-7 | . | TRBV30 | . | CAWSVSYGIAGGQYF
TRBJ2-5 | . | TRBV28 | . | CASSFLQGSSRASEETQYF
TRBJ2-7 | TRBD2 | TRBV19 | . | CASSIDGTRGEQYF
TRBJ1-2 | . | TRBV7-9 | . | CASSLWEQDLLGYGYTF
TRBJ2-5 | . | TRBV7-6 | . | CASSLIALQETQYF
TRBJ2-3 | . | TRBV7-7 | . | CASSLDRAAHTQYF
TRBJ2-7 | . | TRBV28 | few | CASSLGGDSYEQYF
TRBJ2-1 | . | TRBV6-1 | . | CATNPSGLPEQFF
TRBJ1-2 | . | TRBV5-1 | . | CASSLRTDYGYTF
TRBJ1-2 | TRBD1 | TRBV4-2 | . | CASSQEGTGGPYYGYTF
TRBJ1-1 | . | TRBV28 | . | CASSLRGGDTEAFF
TRBJ2-7 | . | TRBV27 | . | CASSLKGTGSSYEQYF
TRBJ2-5 | . | TRBV11-3 | . | CASSLKETQYF
TRBJ1-5 | . | TRBV4-1 | many | CASSPLVTGAYQPQHF
TRBJ2-3 | TRBD1 | TRBV6-4 | . | CASSEARQGRQYF
TRBJ2-7 | TRBD2 | TRBV10-2 | . | CASSDGTSGRADYEQYF
TRBJ2-5 | TRBD2 | TRBV2 | . | CASSVGLEQETQYF